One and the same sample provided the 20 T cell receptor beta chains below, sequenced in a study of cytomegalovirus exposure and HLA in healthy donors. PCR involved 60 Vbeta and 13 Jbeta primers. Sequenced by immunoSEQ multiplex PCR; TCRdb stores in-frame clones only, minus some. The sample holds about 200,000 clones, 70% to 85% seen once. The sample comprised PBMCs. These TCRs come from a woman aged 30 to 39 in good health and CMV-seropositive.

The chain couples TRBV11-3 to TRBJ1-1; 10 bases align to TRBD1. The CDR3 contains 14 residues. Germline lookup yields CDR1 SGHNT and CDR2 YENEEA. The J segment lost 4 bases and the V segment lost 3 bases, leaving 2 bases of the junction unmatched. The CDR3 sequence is CASSFRQGATEAFF. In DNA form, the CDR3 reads TGTGCCAGCAGCTTCCGACAGGGGGCCACTGAAGCTTTCTTT. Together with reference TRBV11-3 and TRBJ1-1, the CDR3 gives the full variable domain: EAGVVQSPRYKIIEKKQPVAFWCNPISGHNTLYWYLQNLGQGPELLIRYENEEAVDDSQLPKDRFSAERLKGVDSTLKIQPAELGDSAVYLCASSFRQGATEAFFGQGTRLTVV.

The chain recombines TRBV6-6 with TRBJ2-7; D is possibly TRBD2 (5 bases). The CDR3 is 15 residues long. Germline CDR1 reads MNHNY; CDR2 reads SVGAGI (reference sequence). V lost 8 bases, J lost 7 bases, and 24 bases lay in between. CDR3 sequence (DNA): TGTGCCAGCCGGGCGGGCACGACGATCCAACCTGAGCAGTACTTC. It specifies CASRAGTTIQPEQYF.

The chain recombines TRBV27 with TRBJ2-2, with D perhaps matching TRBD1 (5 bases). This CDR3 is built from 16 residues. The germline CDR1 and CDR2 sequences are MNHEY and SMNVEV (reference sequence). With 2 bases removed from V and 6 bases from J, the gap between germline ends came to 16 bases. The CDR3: CASSLTPQARPGELFF. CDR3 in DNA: TGTGCCAGCAGTTTAACCCCACAGGCTAGACCCGGGGAGCTGTTTTTT.

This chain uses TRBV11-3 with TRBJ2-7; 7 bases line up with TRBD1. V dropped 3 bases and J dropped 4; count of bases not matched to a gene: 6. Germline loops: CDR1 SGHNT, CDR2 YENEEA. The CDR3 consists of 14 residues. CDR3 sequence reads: CASSFGSTGYEQYF. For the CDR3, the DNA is TGTGCCAGCAGCTTTGGATCGACAGGGTACGAGCAGTACTTC.

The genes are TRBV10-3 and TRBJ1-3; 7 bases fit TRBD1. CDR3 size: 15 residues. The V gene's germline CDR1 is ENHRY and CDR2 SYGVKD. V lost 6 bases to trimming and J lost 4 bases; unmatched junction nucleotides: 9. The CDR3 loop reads CAISTLQGFGNTIYF. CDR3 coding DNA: TGTGCCATCAGCACACTACAGGGGTTCGGAAACACCATATATTTT.

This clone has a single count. CDR3: CASSARLGTGVHTGELFF. The CDR3 nucleotides read TGTGCCAGCAGCGCGCGGCTCGGGACAGGGGTGCACACCGGGGAGCTGTTTTTT. V is TRBV7-9 and J is TRBJ2-2, with TRBD1 identical over 10 bases. The CDR3 is made up of 18 amino acids. V lost 5 bases to trimming and J lost 3 bases; unmatched junction nucleotides: 12. Germline V lookup: CDR1 SEHNR, CDR2 FQNEAQ (reference sequence).

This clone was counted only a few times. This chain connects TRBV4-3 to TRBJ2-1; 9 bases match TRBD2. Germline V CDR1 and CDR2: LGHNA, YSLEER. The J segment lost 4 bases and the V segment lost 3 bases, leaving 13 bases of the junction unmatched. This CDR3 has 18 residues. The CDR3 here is CASSQAAISGGLYNEQFF. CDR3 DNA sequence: TGCGCCAGCAGCCAGGCCGCTATTAGCGGGGGTCTATACAATGAGCAGTTCTTC.

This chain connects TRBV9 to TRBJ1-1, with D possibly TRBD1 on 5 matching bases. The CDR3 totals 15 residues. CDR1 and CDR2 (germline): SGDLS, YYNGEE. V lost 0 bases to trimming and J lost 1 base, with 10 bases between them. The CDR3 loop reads CASSVGKGWNTEAFF. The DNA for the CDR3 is TGTGCCAGCAGCGTAGGGAAGGGGTGGAACACTGAAGCTTTCTTT. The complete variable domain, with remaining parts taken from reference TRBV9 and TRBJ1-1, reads DSGVTQTPKHLITATGQRVTLRCSPRSGDLSVYWYQQSLDQGLQFLIQYYNGEERAKGNILERFSAQQFPDLHSELNLSSLELGDSALYFCASSVGKGWNTEAFFGQGTRLTVV.

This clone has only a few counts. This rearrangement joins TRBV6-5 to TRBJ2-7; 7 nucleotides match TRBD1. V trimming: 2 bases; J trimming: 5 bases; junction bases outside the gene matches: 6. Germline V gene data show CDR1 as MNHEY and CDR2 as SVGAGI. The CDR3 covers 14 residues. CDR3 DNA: TGTGCCAGCAGTTACCAGACAGGGTCCCACGAGCAGTACTTC. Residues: CASSYQTGSHEQYF.

CDR3 nucleotides: TGCAGCGTTGAGACCACAGGGGAAAAACTGTTTTTT. It specifies CSVETTGEKLFF. This chain uses TRBV29-1 with TRBJ1-4, with TRBD1 as a possible D gene (6 bases). Germline CDR1 SQVTM, CDR2 ANQGSEA. CDR3 length: 12 residues. V lost 3 bases to trimming and J lost 8 bases, with 10 bases between them.

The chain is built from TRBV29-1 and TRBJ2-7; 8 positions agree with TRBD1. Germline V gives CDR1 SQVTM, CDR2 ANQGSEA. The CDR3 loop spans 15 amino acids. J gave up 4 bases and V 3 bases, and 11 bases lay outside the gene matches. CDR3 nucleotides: TGCAGCGTTGACGCGGGCAGGGGGCTTTCTTACGAGCAGTACTTC. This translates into CSVDAGRGLSYEQYF.

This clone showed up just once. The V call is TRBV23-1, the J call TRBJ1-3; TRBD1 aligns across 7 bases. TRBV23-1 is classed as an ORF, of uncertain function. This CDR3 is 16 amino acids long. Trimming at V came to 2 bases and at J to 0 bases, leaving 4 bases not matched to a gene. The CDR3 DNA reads TGCGCCAGCAGTCAAAGACAGGGTGTCTCTGGAAACACCATATATTTT. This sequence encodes CASSQRQGVSGNTIYF.

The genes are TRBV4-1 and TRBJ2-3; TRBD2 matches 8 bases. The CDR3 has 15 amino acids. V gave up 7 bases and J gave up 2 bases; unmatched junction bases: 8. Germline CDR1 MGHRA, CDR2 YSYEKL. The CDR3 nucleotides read TGCGCCAGCACCCCCGAGCGGGGGTACACAGATACGCAGTATTTT. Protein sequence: CASTPERGYTDTQYF.

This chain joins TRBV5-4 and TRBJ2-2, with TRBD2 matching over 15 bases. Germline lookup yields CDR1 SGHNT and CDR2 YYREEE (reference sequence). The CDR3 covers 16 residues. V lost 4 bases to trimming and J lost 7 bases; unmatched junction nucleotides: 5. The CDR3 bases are TGTGCCAGCAGCCCCCGGACTAGCGGGAGGGACGGGGAGCTGTTTTTT. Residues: CASSPRTSGRDGELFF.

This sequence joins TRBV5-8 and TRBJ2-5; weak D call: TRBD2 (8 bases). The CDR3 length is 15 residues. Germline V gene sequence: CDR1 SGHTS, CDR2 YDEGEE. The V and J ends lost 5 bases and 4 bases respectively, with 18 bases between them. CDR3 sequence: CASSNGLAGGETQYF. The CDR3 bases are TGTGCCAGCAGTAACGGACTAGCAGGGGGAGAGACCCAGTACTTC. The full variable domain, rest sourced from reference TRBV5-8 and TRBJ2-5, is EAGVTQSPTHLIKTRGQQATLRCSPISGHTSVYWYQQALGLGLQFLLWYDEGEERNRGNFPPRFSGRQFPNYSSELNVNALELEDSALYLCASSNGLAGGETQYFGPGTRLLVL.

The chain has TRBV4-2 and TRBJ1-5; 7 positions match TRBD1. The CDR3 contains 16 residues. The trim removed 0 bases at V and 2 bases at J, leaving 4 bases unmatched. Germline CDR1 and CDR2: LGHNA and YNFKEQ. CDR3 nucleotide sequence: TGTGCCAGCAGCCAAGATACAGGGGCCCGCAATCAGCCCCAGCATTTT. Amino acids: CASSQDTGARNQPQHF.

Written as DNA, the CDR3 is TGTGCCAGCAGCGTAGATTGGACTAGCGGCTACGAGCAGTACTTC. It translates to CASSVDWTSGYEQYF. The chain is built from TRBV9 and TRBJ2-7; 10 bases line up with TRBD2. The CDR3 loop spans 15 amino acids. Looked up from germline, CDR1 is SGDLS and CDR2 is YYNGEE. With V trimmed by 0 bases and J by 3 bases, 3 bases remained unmatched. The complete variable domain, with remaining parts taken from reference TRBV9 and TRBJ2-7, reads DSGVTQTPKHLITATGQRVTLRCSPRSGDLSVYWYQQSLDQGLQFLIQYYNGEERAKGNILERFSAQQFPDLHSELNLSSLELGDSALYFCASSVDWTSGYEQYFGPGTRLTVT.

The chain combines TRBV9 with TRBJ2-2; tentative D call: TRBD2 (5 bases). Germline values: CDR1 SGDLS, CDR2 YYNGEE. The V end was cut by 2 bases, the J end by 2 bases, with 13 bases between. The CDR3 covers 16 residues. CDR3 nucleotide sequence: TGTGCCAGCAGCGTTCGTCCGGACTTAAACACCGGGGAGCTGTTTTTT. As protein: CASSVRPDLNTGELFF.

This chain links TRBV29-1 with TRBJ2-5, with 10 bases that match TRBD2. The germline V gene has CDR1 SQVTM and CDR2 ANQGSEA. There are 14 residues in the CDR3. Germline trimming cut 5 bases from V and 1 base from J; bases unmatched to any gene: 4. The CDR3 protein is CSVSPSGSQETQYF. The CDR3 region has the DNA TGCAGCGTTAGCCCTAGCGGGAGCCAAGAGACCCAGTACTTC.

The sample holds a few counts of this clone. In DNA, the CDR3 is TGTGCCAGCAGCTTAAGTCAGTACCCCAATGAGCAGTTCTTC. This gives the protein CASSLSQYPNEQFF. The rearrangement joins TRBV7-2 to TRBJ2-1; D is unresolved. Per the germline V gene, CDR1 is SGHTA and CDR2 is FQGNSA. V was trimmed by 2 bases and J by 6 bases, leaving 11 bases between them. CDR3 length: 14 amino acids. Drawing the rest from reference TRBV7-2 and TRBJ2-1, the complete variable domain is GAGVSQSPSNKVTEKGKDVELRCDPISGHTALYWYRQSLGQGLEFLIYFQGNSAPDKSGLPSDRFSAERTGGSVSTLTIQRTQQEDSAVYLCASSLSQYPNEQFFGPGTRLTVL.